These 21 T cell receptor beta chains were sequenced from one sample in a study of blood T cell repertoires in COVID-19. Measured with immunoSEQ multiplex PCR; TCRdb has only the in-frame clones, and not every one. The sample includes roughly 160,000 clones, roughly nine tenths of them seen just once. The sequenced material came from peripheral blood. The receptors shown here come from a man between 18 and 29 years old with acute or convalescent COVID-19.

V is TRBV7-3 and J is TRBJ1-1, with D maybe TRBD1 (5 bases). Per germline, CDR1 SGHTA and CDR2 FQGTGA. This CDR3 has 12 residues. The V and J ends lost 2 bases and 8 bases respectively, with 9 bases between them. The CDR3 nucleotides are TGTGCCAGCAGCTTAGCAGACAGCGAAGCTTTCTTT. The encoded protein is CASSLADSEAFF.

This clone was counted once. The chain carries TRBV5-4 and TRBJ2-3, with D possibly TRBD2 on 7 matching bases. Germline loops: CDR1 SGHNT, CDR2 YYREEE (reference sequence). The CDR3 contains 17 residues. Between the trimmed V and J ends, which lost 0 bases and 4 bases, there was a span of 18 bases. Here the CDR3 reads CASSLGTWRGGSDTQYF. CDR3 in DNA: TGTGCCAGCAGCTTGGGGACGTGGAGGGGGGGATCAGATACGCAGTATTTT.

This sequence joins TRBV18 and TRBJ2-7; 7 nucleotides agree with TRBD1. The germline CDR1 and CDR2 sequences are KGHSH and LQKENI. Trimming removed 4 bases from V and 7 bases from J; junction bases left unmatched: 10. The CDR3 extends over 14 amino acids. CDR3 bases: TGTGCCAGCTCACATGGGACAGAATCTAGTGAGCAGTACTTC. Residues: CASSHGTESSEQYF.

This clone was picked up one time. The DNA of the CDR3 is TGTGCCAGCAGTTACTCGGCAGGCGAATCTGAAAAACTGTTTTTT. It specifies CASSYSAGESEKLFF. J is TRBJ1-4 and V is TRBV6-5; D uncertain. V was pared by 0 bases and J by 7 bases, with 12 bases between. Germline V CDR1 and CDR2: MNHEY, SVGAGI. This CDR3 has 15 amino acids.

This sequence joins TRBV5-4 and TRBJ2-7; 9 bases map to TRBD1. This CDR3 has 15 amino acids. Looked up from germline, CDR1 is SGHNT and CDR2 is YYREEE (reference sequence). J gave up 3 bases and V 7 bases, and 11 bases lay outside the gene matches. As DNA, the CDR3 is TGTGCCAGCGCCCTGGGACAGGGACCTTACTACGAGCAGTACTTC. Amino acids: CASALGQGPYYEQYF.

This chain uses TRBV7-9 with TRBJ1-2; D perhaps matches TRBD1 (5 bases). Trimming took off 3 bases at V and 2 bases at J, with 13 bases between the two ends. The CDR3 runs to 15 residues. The germline CDR1 and CDR2 sequences are SEHNR and FQNEAQ (reference sequence). The CDR3 loop is CASSLVDRENYGYTF. CDR3 nucleotide sequence: TGTGCCAGCAGCTTGGTTGACAGAGAGAACTATGGCTACACCTTC.

J is TRBJ1-4 and V is TRBV6-5, with no clear D. Trimming pared 5 bases from V and 2 bases from J, leaving 9 bases between. The length of the CDR3 is 14 residues. Germline CDR1 reads MNHEY; CDR2 reads SVGAGI. The CDR3 DNA reads as TGTGCCAGCAGTCCCCATACTACTAATGAAAAACTGTTTTTT. It translates to CASSPHTTNEKLFF.

This chain connects TRBV4-1 to TRBJ2-3, with D perhaps TRBD2 (6 bases). Trimming took off 6 bases at V and 0 bases at J, with 22 bases between the two ends. The germline V gene encodes CDR1 MGHRA and CDR2 YSYEKL. This CDR3 is 18 amino acids long. CDR3 sequence reads: CASRKALATSRSTDTQYF. CDR3 nucleotides: TGCGCCAGCAGGAAGGCGCTAGCGACCTCGCGGAGCACAGATACGCAGTATTTT.

The J gene is TRBJ1-3, the V gene TRBV7-8; no clear D gene. Trimming removed 0 bases from V and 3 bases from J, with 9 bases in between. The CDR3 sequence is 15 residues long. The germline CDR1 and CDR2 sequences are SGHVS and FQNEAQ. DNA for the CDR3: TGTGCCAGCAGCTTAGCGCCCAGTTATGGAAACACCATATATTTT. Amino acids: CASSLAPSYGNTIYF.

V is TRBV7-2 and J is TRBJ2-7; TRBD1 matches 7 bases. Per the germline V gene, CDR1 is SGHTA and CDR2 is FQGNSA. V was pared by 5 bases and J by 3 bases, with 10 bases of the junction left unmatched. CDR3 length equals 15 residues. In DNA, the CDR3 is TGTGCCAGCAGCCCAGGACAGGAGCCCTACTACGAGCAGTACTTC. This translates into CASSPGQEPYYEQYF.

The chain carries TRBV21-1 and TRBJ1-6; the table calls TRBD1, which could not be checked here. TRBV21-1 is a listed pseudogene. This CDR3 has 15 residues. CDR3 sequence (DNA): TGTGCCAGCAGCGATGGGACAGGGAGGAATTCACCCCTCCACTTT. Translating gives CASSDGTGRNSPLHF.

This chain uses TRBV11-2 with TRBJ1-3, with 8 bases that match TRBD1. Trimming took 2 bases from V and 0 from J; bases not matched to a gene: 6. Germline CDR1 and CDR2: SGHAT and FQNNGV. This CDR3 region has 17 residues. The CDR3 coding sequence is TGTGCCAGCAGCTTAATCTGGACAGGGAACTCTGGAAACACCATATATTTT. Encoded protein: CASSLIWTGNSGNTIYF.

This clone has just one count. This chain uses TRBV7-6 with TRBJ1-5; possibly TRBD1 for D (5 bases). Per germline, CDR1 SGHVS and CDR2 FNYEAQ. Trimming cost V 5 bases and J 8 bases, with 16 bases left between them. The CDR3 contains 14 residues. CDR3 sequence: CASSRGFGGEPQHF. The CDR3 nucleotides are TGTGCCAGCAGCCGAGGGTTCGGGGGTGAGCCCCAGCATTTT.

V usage is TRBV6-1 and J usage is TRBJ1-5; 7 bases match TRBD1. Per the germline V gene, CDR1 is MNHNS and CDR2 is SASEGT. The CDR3 is 17 amino acids. With V trimmed by 2 bases and J by 2 bases, 9 bases remained unmatched. CDR3 in amino acids: CASSEHRGAGGNQPQHF. For the CDR3, the DNA is TGTGCCAGCAGTGAACACAGGGGCGCGGGCGGCAATCAGCCCCAGCATTTT.

This chain links TRBV6-6 with TRBJ2-7, with 8 bases that match TRBD1. With 7 bases clipped from V and 3 bases from J, the junction kept 8 bases outside the gene matches. From germline, CDR1 is MNHNY and CDR2 SVGAGI (reference sequence). The CDR3 consists of 14 residues. This chain's CDR3 is CASTTKDRVYEQYF. Written as DNA, the CDR3 is TGTGCCAGCACCACGAAGGACAGGGTCTACGAGCAGTACTTC.

Note on this clone: The junction differs from germline at one of its ends, possibly a read error. The V gene is TRBV28, the J gene TRBJ2-5; D unclear. The germline CDR1 and CDR2 sequences are MDHEN and SYDVKM. The CDR3 runs 15 residues. The CDR3, as DNA: TGTGTCAGCAGTCAGGAAGTTCCATTGCAAGAGACCCAGTACTTC. It is translated as CVSSQEVPLQETQYF.

This chain links TRBV29-1 with TRBJ1-3; D gene ambiguous. Germline CDR1 reads SQVTM; CDR2 reads ANQGSEA. The CDR3 has 14 residues. Trimming took 3 bases from V and 0 from J, leaving 9 bases between them. CDR3 nucleotides: TGCAGCGTTGAGAAAGACACCTCTGGAAACACCATATATTTT. Translation: CSVEKDTSGNTIYF.

This chain joins TRBV25-1 and TRBJ2-4, with 7 bases that match TRBD1. In germline, CDR1 is MGHDK, CDR2 SYGVNS. With 5 bases clipped from V and 6 bases from J, the junction kept 7 bases outside the gene matches. This CDR3 spans 14 amino acids. In DNA, the CDR3 is TGTGCCAGCAGTAGACAGGGCCATGGAAACATTCAGTACTTC. Residues: CASSRQGHGNIQYF.

This rearrangement joins TRBV3-1 (or the pseudogene TRBV3-2) to TRBJ1-2; D perhaps matches TRBD1 (5 bases). V was cut by 3 bases and J by 4 bases, with 18 bases left in between. The CDR3 has 16 amino acids. Germline V gene sequence: CDR1 LGHDT, CDR2 YNNKEL (reference sequence). CDR3 sequence (DNA): TGTGCCAGCAGCCAGGCCCCAGGGATTGGGGCCTATGGCTACACCTTC. Translated: CASSQAPGIGAYGYTF.

CDR3 sequence reads: CASSLSAGAYEQYF. Written as DNA, the CDR3 is TGTGCCAGCAGCTTATCGGCCGGAGCCTACGAGCAGTACTTC. The chain has TRBV7-9 and TRBJ2-7; D not resolved. V lost 2 bases and J 2 bases, leaving 10 bases between the germline ends. The CDR3 spans 14 residues. Germline V gene sequence: CDR1 SEHNR, CDR2 FQNEAQ (reference sequence).

The chain is built from TRBV28 and TRBJ1-5; weak D call: TRBD1 (6 bases). V shed 5 bases and J shed 4 bases, with 15 bases lying between them. The CDR3 loop spans 15 amino acids. Per the germline V gene, CDR1 is MDHEN and CDR2 is SYDVKM. The CDR3 is CASSRGDTENQPQHF. As DNA, the CDR3 is TGTGCCAGCAGTCGAGGGGACACCGAAAATCAGCCCCAGCATTTT. Looking up the rest from reference TRBV28 and TRBJ1-5 gives the full variable domain: DVKVTQSSRYLVKRTGEKVFLECVQDMDHENMFWYRQDPGLGLRLIYFSYDVKMKEKGDIPEGYSVSREKKERFSLILESASTNQTSMYLCASSRGDTENQPQHFGDGTRLSIL.